This T cell receptor (beta chain) was found in a study of T cell responses to AZD1222 COVID-19 vaccine. The CDR3 has 19 amino acids. The junction had 19 bases not matched to a gene; V was cut back by 1 base and J by 10 bases. In germline, CDR1 is SGHTA, CDR2 FQGNSA. Profiling relied on immunoSEQ multiplex PCR, and the TCRdb table lists in-frame clones only, not all of them. Among 70,000 to 95,000 clones listed, 85% to 95% were seen once. The input for sequencing was peripheral blood, taken 28 days after the second AZD1222 dose. The V and J genes are TRBV7-2 and TRBJ1-6, with 7 nucleotides matching TRBD1. The clonotype was recovered from an adult who received the AZD1222 COVID-19 vaccine. The CDR3 coding sequence is TGTGCCAGCAGCTTAGTGTCACAGGGGCGAATTCTCGGAGGGTCACCCCTCCACTTT. This codes for CASSLVSQGRILGGSPLHF.